The 24 T cell receptor beta chains below come from one sample, sequenced in a study of blood T cell repertoires in COVID-19. TCRdb's copy holds only in-frame clones and misses some; the assay was immunoSEQ multiplex PCR. The repertoire consists of about 210,000 clones, with roughly 90% occurring once and the leading ten covering around 4.8%. The source material was peripheral blood. These receptors were taken from a woman aged 40 to 55 with acute or convalescent COVID-19.

This chain links TRBV14 with TRBJ2-7, with TRBD2 identical over 10 bases. The V gene end was trimmed by 0 bases and the J gene end by 3 bases; junction bases not matched to a gene: 2. Looked up from germline, CDR1 is SGHDN and CDR2 is FVKESK. This CDR3 is built from 15 residues. The CDR3 is CASSQELAGLYEQYV. The CDR3 DNA follows: TGTGCCAGCAGCCAAGAACTAGCGGGACTCTACGAGCAGTACGTC.

As concerns this clone: The same CDR3 also results from other DNA sequences found in this sample. The rearrangement uses TRBV12-3 or TRBV12-4 and TRBJ1-2; 9 bases are a match to TRBD1. This CDR3 contains 13 residues. The V gene end was trimmed by 3 bases and the J gene end by 5 bases; junction bases not matched to a gene: 1. The CDR3: CASSLGQGYGYTF. Written as DNA, the CDR3 is TGTGCCAGCAGTTTGGGACAGGGTTATGGCTACACCTTC.

This chain connects TRBV10-3 to TRBJ1-4; no definite D call. With 2 bases removed from V and 12 bases from J, the gap between germline ends came to 16 bases. Looked up from germline, CDR1 is ENHRY and CDR2 is SYGVKD. The CDR3 length is 14 residues. CDR3 coding DNA: TGTGCCATCAGTGAGCCATCCTCCTCGCAGGAACTGTTTTTT. Translation: CAISEPSSSQELFF.

This clone was recorded a few times. The chain links TRBV6-2 or TRBV6-3 to TRBJ2-7; tentatively, D is TRBD1 (6 bases). The V end was cut by 0 bases, the J end by 5 bases, with 14 bases between. Germline V gene lookup returns CDR1 MNHEY and CDR2 SVGEGT. This CDR3 comprises 15 residues. This CDR3 is CASSYSSGVGHEQYV. The CDR3 coding sequence is TGTGCCAGCAGTTACTCATCAGGGGTGGGGCACGAGCAGTACGTC.

The chain links TRBV9 to TRBJ1-1; D ambiguous. V was shortened by 0 bases and J by 1 base, with 7 bases between the two germline ends. Per germline, CDR1 SGDLS and CDR2 YYNGEE. The CDR3 totals 14 residues. The CDR3 region has the DNA TGTGCCAGCAGCGTAGGGCTTCGGAACACTGAAGCTTTCTTT. Its translation is CASSVGLRNTEAFF.

The chain has TRBV3-1 (or the pseudogene TRBV3-2) and TRBJ2-3, with a tentative D call TRBD2 (6 bases). The CDR3 covers 19 residues. The germline gives CDR1 LGHDT, CDR2 YNNKEL (reference sequence). Trimming shortened V by 0 bases and J by 4 bases, and 23 bases separated the two germline ends. This chain's CDR3 is CASSQDSYGTGGVPDTQYF. The CDR3 coding sequence is TGTGCCAGCAGCCAAGATAGTTACGGGACTGGAGGGGTCCCAGATACGCAGTATTTT.

V usage is TRBV9 and J usage is TRBJ1-5; 10 nucleotides align to TRBD1. V gave up 0 bases and J gave up 3 bases; unmatched junction bases: 3. Per the germline V gene, CDR1 is SGDLS and CDR2 is YYNGEE. The CDR3 extends over 16 amino acids. The CDR3 loop reads CASSVGTGGTNQPQHF. In DNA, the CDR3 is TGTGCCAGCAGCGTAGGGACAGGGGGAACCAATCAGCCCCAGCATTTT.

The chain joins TRBV14 to TRBJ2-1; 8 nucleotides line up with TRBD2. This CDR3 is built from 15 residues. CDR1 and CDR2 from the germline V gene are SGHDN and FVKESK. V lost 4 bases, J lost 10 bases, and 12 bases stayed unmatched. CDR3 region: CASSPTGRGVSEQFF. CDR3 in DNA: TGTGCCAGCAGCCCGACGGGGCGGGGGGTCTCAGAGCAGTTCTTC. Using reference TRBV14 and TRBJ2-1 for the parts outside the CDR3, the full variable domain is EAGVTQFPSHSVIEKGQTVTLRCDPISGHDNLYWYRRVMGKEIKFLLHFVKESKQDESGMPNNRFLAERTGGTYSTLKVQPAELEDSGVYFCASSPTGRGVSEQFFGPGTRLTVL.

In its sample, this clone was seen a few times. The chain couples TRBV3-1 (or the pseudogene TRBV3-2) to TRBJ2-1, with TRBD1 as a possible D gene (6 bases). The CDR3 consists of 18 residues. Germline-derived CDR1 and CDR2 are LGHDT and YNNKEL (reference sequence). Trimming cost V 1 base and J 6 bases, with 22 bases left between them. CDR3 amino acids: CASSQAGHSGQTGNEQFF. The CDR3 DNA reads as TGTGCCAGCAGCCAAGCGGGTCATTCGGGACAAACTGGCAATGAGCAGTTCTTC.

The chain links TRBV5-5 to TRBJ1-1, with D tentatively TRBD1 (5 bases). Germline CDR1 SGHKS, CDR2 YYEKEE (reference sequence). The CDR3 totals 16 residues. The V gene lost 1 base and the J gene lost 1 base, with 14 bases spanning the gap. The CDR3 region is CASSLNQLGPNTEAFF. The CDR3 DNA reads TGTGCCAGCAGCTTGAATCAGTTGGGGCCGAACACTGAAGCTTTCTTT.

This clone was detected only a few times. The chain recombines TRBV5-6 with TRBJ1-4; D perhaps matches TRBD1 (5 bases). The CDR3 runs 14 residues. Between the trimmed V and J ends, which lost 3 bases and 7 bases, there was a span of 13 bases. The germline gives CDR1 SGHDT, CDR2 YYEEEE. This CDR3 reads CASSWGTLSEKLFF. The CDR3 nucleotides are TGTGCCAGCAGCTGGGGGACTTTGAGTGAAAAACTGTTTTTT.

V and J are TRBV20-1 and TRBJ1-2; 7 nucleotides agree with TRBD1. Germline-derived CDR1 and CDR2 are DFQATT and SNEGSKA (reference sequence). J gave up 4 bases and V 3 bases, and 8 bases lay outside the gene matches. The CDR3 sequence is 14 residues long. CDR3 nucleotide sequence: TGCAGTGCTAGTAGACAGGGCCTCGGCTATGGCTACACCTTC. Translated, it gives CSASRQGLGYGYTF.

The chain carries TRBV7-2 and TRBJ1-2; TRBD1 matches at 7 bases. Germline V gene lookup returns CDR1 SGHTA and CDR2 FQGNSA. This CDR3 region has 15 residues. V shed 1 base and J 2 bases; nucleotides not matched to a gene: 4. The CDR3 protein is CASSLGGTANYGYTF. In nucleotides, the CDR3 is TGTGCCAGCAGCTTAGGGGGGACAGCCAACTATGGCTACACCTTC.

V gene TRBV5-1 combines with J gene TRBJ2-4; D is possibly TRBD2 (6 bases). V was trimmed by 5 bases and J by 7 bases, leaving 13 bases between them. CDR3 length equals 13 residues. Per germline, CDR1 SGHRS and CDR2 YFSETQ. This CDR3 reads CASREGQGNIQYF. Here the CDR3 DNA reads TGCGCCAGCAGGGAGGGGCAGGGTAACATTCAGTACTTC.

The chain joins TRBV18 to TRBJ2-5, with D possibly matching TRBD2 (7 bases). Trimming cost V 6 bases and J 3 bases, with 17 bases left between them. CDR3 size: 15 residues. Germline CDR1 and CDR2: KGHSH and LQKENI. The CDR3 sequence: CASSGGQTEEETQYF. The DNA for the CDR3 is TGTGCCAGCTCCGGGGGGCAGACAGAAGAAGAGACCCAGTACTTC.

The chain carries TRBV3-1 (or the pseudogene TRBV3-2) and TRBJ2-5, with a weak D call TRBD2 (5 bases). Germline loops: CDR1 LGHDT, CDR2 YNNKEL (reference sequence). Trimming pared 6 bases from V and 5 bases from J, leaving 10 bases between. The CDR3 is made up of 12 amino acids. The CDR3 DNA sequence: TGTGCCAGCAGACCCGGCGGGGAGACCCAGTACTTC. Translation gives CASRPGGETQYF.

The chain recombines TRBV30 with TRBJ2-5; TRBD2 agrees at 11 bases. With 0 bases clipped from V and 3 bases from J, the junction kept 12 bases outside the gene matches. This CDR3 has 18 residues. CDR1 is GTSNPN and CDR2 is SVGIG in the germline V gene (reference sequence). The CDR3 sequence: CAWSVRELAGASEETQYF. As DNA, the CDR3 is TGTGCCTGGAGTGTACGAGAACTAGCGGGGGCGTCGGAAGAGACCCAGTACTTC.

This clone appeared once. The V call is TRBV6-5, the J call TRBJ1-5; D perhaps matches TRBD1 (6 bases). The germline V and J ends were trimmed by 4 bases and 2 bases, with 12 bases remaining between them. The CDR3 extends over 15 amino acids. In germline, CDR1 is MNHEY, CDR2 SVGAGI. The CDR3 loop reads CASSSGQRGNQPQHF. The CDR3 bases are TGTGCCAGCAGTTCTGGACAGAGAGGCAATCAGCCCCAGCATTTT.

This sequence joins TRBV11-2 and TRBJ1-2; tentative D call: TRBD1 (6 bases). The CDR3 runs to 14 residues. Germline V gene data show CDR1 as SGHAT and CDR2 as FQNNGV. Trimming left V 3 bases short and J 4 bases short, with 12 bases between. In DNA, the CDR3 is TGTGCCAGCAGCTTTACCCAGGACAGCTATGGCTACACCTTC. It yields the protein CASSFTQDSYGYTF. Together with reference TRBV11-2 and TRBJ1-2, the CDR3 gives the full variable domain: EAGVAQSPRYKIIEKRQSVAFWCNPISGHATLYWYQQILGQGPKLLIQFQNNGVVDDSQLPKDRFSAERLKGVDSTLKIQPAKLEDSAVYLCASSFTQDSYGYTFGSGTRLTVV.

J is TRBJ1-2 and V is TRBV18; 8 nucleotides align to TRBD1. The germline V gene has CDR1 KGHSH and CDR2 LQKENI. CDR3 length: 14 amino acids. The trim removed 3 bases at V and 5 bases at J, leaving 5 bases unmatched. The CDR3 DNA sequence: TGTGCCAGCTCACCCGGGACAGGAGTATATGGCTACACCTTC. Translation gives CASSPGTGVYGYTF.

This rearrangement joins TRBV23-1 to TRBJ1-3; D ambiguous. TRBV23-1 is designated an ORF whose function remains uncertain. V was trimmed by 1 base and J by 4 bases, leaving 17 bases between them. This CDR3 has 17 residues. DNA of the CDR3: TGCGCCAGCAGTCAATACTTACAGTCCAGCAGGGGAAACACCATATATTTT. This sequence encodes CASSQYLQSSRGNTIYF.

The rearrangement uses TRBV6-1 and TRBJ2-3; TRBD1 agrees at 9 bases. The CDR3 covers 13 residues. The junction had 1 base not matched to a gene; V was cut back by 1 base and J by 8 bases. CDR1 and CDR2 from the germline V gene are MNHNS and SASEGT. This chain's CDR3 is CASSEEGQGTQYF. CDR3 nucleotide sequence: TGTGCCAGCAGTGAAGAGGGACAGGGTACGCAGTATTTT.

The chain uses TRBV30 and TRBJ1-4; D call uncertain. V lost 2 bases and J 8 bases, leaving 6 bases between the germline ends. Germline V CDR1 and CDR2: GTSNPN, SVGIG (reference sequence). The CDR3 contains 11 residues. The CDR3 is CAWSLGEKLFF. The DNA for the CDR3 is TGTGCCTGGAGTCTCGGGGAAAAACTGTTTTTT.

The chain uses TRBV19 and TRBJ2-5; TRBD1 matches 8 bases. V lost 4 bases, J lost 4 bases, and 11 bases stayed unmatched. This CDR3 has 16 residues. Germline V gene data show CDR1 as LNHDA and CDR2 as SQIVND (reference sequence). The CDR3 bases are TGTGCCAGTAGTACTGGGGCAGGACAGGGTGGAGAGACCCAGTACTTC. Protein sequence: CASSTGAGQGGETQYF.